These 7 T cell receptor beta chains were sequenced from one sample in a study of identical twins. TCRdb re-analysed the 5' RACE reads in MiXCR, keeping a single row per CDR3 protein. Altogether some 97,000 distinct CDR3 sequences are present, 5.9% being singletons, with the ten largest covering roughly 12%. The specimen sequenced was memory T cells sorted from blood. The receptors were gathered from a woman aged 50 to 60 in good health.

This clonotype was seen ten or more times. The chain couples TRBV24-1 to TRBJ2-1, with 9 nucleotides matching TRBD1. Germline CDR1 reads KGHDR; CDR2 reads SFDVKD. V lost 2 bases to trimming and J lost 8 bases; unmatched junction nucleotides: 9. This CDR3 has 16 residues. The CDR3, as DNA: TGTGCCACCAGTGATTCCGGGACAGGGATTTTTGATGAGCAGTTCTTC. As protein: CATSDSGTGIFDEQFF.

V gene TRBV11-3 combines with J gene TRBJ1-1; D is unresolved. Germline lookup yields CDR1 SGHNT and CDR2 YENEEA. The CDR3 is 14 residues long. Trimming shortened V by 5 bases and J by 3 bases, and 13 bases separated the two germline ends. The CDR3, as DNA: TGTGCCAGCAGCCCCTCAGCTGCCCACACTGAAGCTTTCTTT. Translating it yields CASSPSAAHTEAFF.

The chain uses TRBV7-2 and TRBJ2-6, with D maybe TRBD2 (6 bases). The V end lost 0 bases, the J end lost 4 bases, and 19 bases lay between the germline ends. Germline V lookup: CDR1 SGHTA, CDR2 FQGNSA. This CDR3 comprises 19 residues. The CDR3 DNA sequence: TGTGCCAGCAGCTTAGCCACTGGTGGAGGGGCGAAGGGGGCCAACGTCCTGACTTTC. This encodes CASSLATGGGAKGANVLTF.

This clonotype appeared a few times. The chain uses TRBV7-3 and TRBJ2-1; perhaps TRBD2 as D (5 bases). V lost 5 bases to trimming and J lost 10 bases, with 21 bases between them. Germline V lookup: CDR1 SGHTA, CDR2 FQGTGA. CDR3 length equals 15 residues. The CDR3 sequence is CASSPLRVGGGEQFF. As DNA, the CDR3 is TGTGCCAGCAGCCCACTCCGGGTAGGAGGCGGGGAGCAGTTCTTC.

This clonotype was picked up many times. The chain links TRBV11-2 to TRBJ2-7; 9 nucleotides line up with TRBD1. Germline-derived CDR1 and CDR2 are SGHAT and FQNNGV. The CDR3 consists of 14 residues. The V segment lost 5 bases and the J segment 6 bases; nucleotides outside the gene matches: 8. CDR3 loop: CASSPNRGRGEQYF. In DNA form, the CDR3 reads TGTGCCAGCAGCCCAAACAGGGGGCGAGGCGAGCAGTACTTC.

This clonotype was counted ten times or more. The chain recombines TRBV6-2 or TRBV6-3 with TRBJ2-1; tentative D call: TRBD2 (6 bases). The germline CDR1 and CDR2 sequences are MNHEY and SVGEGT. Between the trimmed V and J ends, which lost 9 bases and 0 bases, there was a span of 12 bases. The CDR3 runs 14 residues. The CDR3 DNA sequence: TGTGCCAGTGCAGCGGGCTTCTCCTACAATGAGCAGTTCTTC. Its translation: CASAAGFSYNEQFF.

This clonotype was seen repeatedly, ten times or more. J is TRBJ2-1 and V is TRBV20-1, with 10 nucleotides matching TRBD2. V dropped 3 bases and J dropped 6; count of bases not matched to a gene: 11. This CDR3 is built from 16 residues. Germline V lookup: CDR1 DFQATT, CDR2 SNEGSKA (reference sequence). The CDR3 protein is CSASAVAASGSNEQFF. CDR3 DNA: TGCAGTGCTAGTGCCGTGGCAGCTAGCGGGAGCAATGAGCAGTTCTTC.